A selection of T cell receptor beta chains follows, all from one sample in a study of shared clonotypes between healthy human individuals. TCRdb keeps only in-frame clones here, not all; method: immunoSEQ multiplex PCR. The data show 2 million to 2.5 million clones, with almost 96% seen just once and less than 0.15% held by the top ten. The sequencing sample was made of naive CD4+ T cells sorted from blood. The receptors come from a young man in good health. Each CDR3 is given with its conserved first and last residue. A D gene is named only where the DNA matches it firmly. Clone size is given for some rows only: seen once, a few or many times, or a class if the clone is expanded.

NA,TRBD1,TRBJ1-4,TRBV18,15,TGTGCCAGCTCACCAGGACGGGACAGGGCTGAAAAACTGTTTTTT,CASSPGRDRAEKLFF
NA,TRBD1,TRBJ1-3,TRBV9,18,TGTGCCAGCAGCGTAGAAATAGGGGGCTTAGGCTCTGGAAACACCATATATTTT,CASSVEIGGLGSGNTIYF
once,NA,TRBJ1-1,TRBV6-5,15,TGTGCCAGCAGTCCCGTGGGGGGGTCGAACACTGAAGCTTTCTTT,CASSPVGGSNTEAFF
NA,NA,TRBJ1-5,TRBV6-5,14,TGTGCCAGCAGTTACGGGGGCGACAATCAGCCCCAGCATTTT,CASSYGGDNQPQHF
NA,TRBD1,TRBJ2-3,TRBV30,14,TGTGCCTGGATCCCGGGACAGACCACAGATACGCAGTATTTT,CAWIPGQTTDTQYF
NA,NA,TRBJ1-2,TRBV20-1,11,TGCAGTGCTAGCGGTAACTATGGCTACACCTTC,CSASGNYGYTF
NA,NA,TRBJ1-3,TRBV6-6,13,TGTGCCAGCAGTTACAACTCTGGAAACACCATATATTTT,CASSYNSGNTIYF
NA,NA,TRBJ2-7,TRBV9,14,TGTGCCAGCAGCAGACGACTCCTCGCCTACGAGCAGTACTTC,CASSRRLLAYEQYF
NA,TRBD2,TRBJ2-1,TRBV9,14,TGTGCCAGCAGCGTAGATCTAGCGGGAGATATTCCGTTCTTC,CASSVDLAGDIPFF
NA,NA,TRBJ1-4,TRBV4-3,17,TGCGCCAGCAGCCAAGGCGTATGGACAGCCTCGGATGAAAAACTGTTTTTT,CASSQGVWTASDEKLFF
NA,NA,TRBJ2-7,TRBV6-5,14,TGTGCCAGCAGTTACCCGGGGGTTTGGGGCGAGCAGTACTTC,CASSYPGVWGEQYF
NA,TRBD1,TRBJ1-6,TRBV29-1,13,TGCAGCGCCAAGACAGGGGGCAATTCACCCCTCCACTTT,CSAKTGGNSPLHF
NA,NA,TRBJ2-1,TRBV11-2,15,TGTGCCAGCAGCTTAGTTGGGTCCCGGAGAGACGAGCAGTTCTTC,CASSLVGSRRDEQFF
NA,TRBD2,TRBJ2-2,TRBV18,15,TGTGCCAGCTCAGGACTAGCGGGGAGGACCGGGGAGCTGTTTTTT,CASSGLAGRTGELFF
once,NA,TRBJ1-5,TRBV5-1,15,TGCGCCAGCAGCTTGAAGGCAGGGGACAATCAGCCCCAGCATTTT,CASSLKAGDNQPQHF
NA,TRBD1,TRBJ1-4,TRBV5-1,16,TGCGCCAGCAGCTTTGCCCCCGGGACAGGGGTGGAAAAACTGTTTTTT,CASSFAPGTGVEKLFF
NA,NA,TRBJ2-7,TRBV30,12,TGTGCCTGGAGTTCCCAGCCTGGGTGGCAGTACTTC,CAWSSQPGWQYF
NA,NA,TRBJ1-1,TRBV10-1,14,TGCGCCAGCAGTGAAGGGACATTAGGCGCTGAAGCTTTCTTT,CASSEGTLGAEAFF
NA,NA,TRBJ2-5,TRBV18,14,TGTGCCAGCTCACTGCAGGGGGGACTCGAGACCCAGTACTTC,CASSLQGGLETQYF
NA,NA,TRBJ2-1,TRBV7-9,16,TGTGCCAGCAGCTTAGTGTCAGGGCCCCCGAGCAATGAGCAGTTCTTC,CASSLVSGPPSNEQFF
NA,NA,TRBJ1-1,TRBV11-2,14,TGTGCCAGCAGCTTAGTTAATGTGAACACTGAAGCTTTCTTT,CASSLVNVNTEAFF
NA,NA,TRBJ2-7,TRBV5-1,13,TGCGCCAGCAGCACGGACGGGAACTACGAGCAGTACTTC,CASSTDGNYEQYF
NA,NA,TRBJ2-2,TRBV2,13,TGTGCCAGCAGCCTCACTTCCCCGGGGGAGCTGTTTTTT,CASSLTSPGELFF
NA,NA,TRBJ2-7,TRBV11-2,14,TGTGCCAGCAGACGACCGGGGCGAGCCTACGAGCAGTACTTC,CASRRPGRAYEQYF
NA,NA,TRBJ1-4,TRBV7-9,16,TGTGCCAGCAGCTTAGCTTTTGGAGGGGGGAATGAAAAACTGTTTTTT,CASSLAFGGGNEKLFF
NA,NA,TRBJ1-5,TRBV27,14,TGTGCCAGCGCGAGCGGATATAGCAATCAGCCCCAGCATTTT,CASASGYSNQPQHF
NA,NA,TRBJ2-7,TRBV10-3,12,TGTGCCATCAGTGCCCAGTCCTACGAGCAGTACTTC,CAISAQSYEQYF
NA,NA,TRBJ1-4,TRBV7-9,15,TGTGCCAGCAGCTCCCCCTCGGGGGAGAGTGAAAAACTGTTTTTT,CASSSPSGESEKLFF
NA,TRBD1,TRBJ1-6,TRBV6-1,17,TGTGCCAGCAGTGAAGTACTAGACAGGGCCTCTTTTTCACCCCTCCACTTT,CASSEVLDRASFSPLHF
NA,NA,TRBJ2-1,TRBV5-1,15,TGCGCCAGCAGCTTGGCTTCGCGGGGCTACAATGAGCAGTTCTTC,CASSLASRGYNEQFF
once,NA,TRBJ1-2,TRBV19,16,TGTGCCAGTAGTATACTGGGAAATGAAGCTAACTATGGCTACACCTTC,CASSILGNEANYGYTF
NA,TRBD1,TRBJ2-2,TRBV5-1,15,TGCGCCAGCAGCTTGGAGACAGGGGTCCCCGGGGAGCTGTTTTTT,CASSLETGVPGELFF
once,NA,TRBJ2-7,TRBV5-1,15,TGCGCCAGCAGCTTGCGACCGACATCCGGGGGCGAGCAGTACTTC,CASSLRPTSGGEQYF
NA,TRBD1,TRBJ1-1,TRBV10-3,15,TGTGCCATCAGTGTATCGAGGGGGCAGAGAACTGAAGCTTTCTTT,CAISVSRGQRTEAFF
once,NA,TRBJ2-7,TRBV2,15,TGTGCCAGCAGTGACCCCCAGGGTTACTCCTACGAGCAGTACTTC,CASSDPQGYSYEQYF
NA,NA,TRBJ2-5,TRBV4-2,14,TGTGCCAGCAGCCAAGTTTGGGGGAGAGAGACCCAGTACTTC,CASSQVWGRETQYF
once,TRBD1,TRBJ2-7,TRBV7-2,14,TGTGCCAGCAGCCCTGGACAGGCATCCTACGAGCAGTACTTC,CASSPGQASYEQYF
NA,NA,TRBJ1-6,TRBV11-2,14,TGTGCCAGCAGCTTAGGAGGGGTGCGGTCACCCCTCCACTTT,CASSLGGVRSPLHF
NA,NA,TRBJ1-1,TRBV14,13,TGTGCCAGCAGCCGTGACTGGAACACTGAAGCTTTCTTT,CASSRDWNTEAFF
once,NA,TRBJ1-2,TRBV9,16,TGTGCCAGCAGCGTAGGGTGGGGGGCCCTTGCCTATGGCTACACCTTC,CASSVGWGALAYGYTF
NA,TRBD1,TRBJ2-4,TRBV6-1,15,TGTGCCAGCAGTGACCCGGGACAGGGAAGAAACATTCAGTACTTC,CASSDPGQGRNIQYF
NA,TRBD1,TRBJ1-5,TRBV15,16,TGTGCCACCAGCCGGGGACAGGGAGTTGTTGGGCAGCCCCAGCATTTT,CATSRGQGVVGQPQHF
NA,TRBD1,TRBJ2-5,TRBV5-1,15,TGCGCCAGCAGCATCGGGACAGCCACGCAAGAGACCCAGTACTTC,CASSIGTATQETQYF
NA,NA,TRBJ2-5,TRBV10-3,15,TGTGCCATCAGTGACCCAGGAGAAGTAATAGGGGCCCAGTACTTC,CAISDPGEVIGAQYF
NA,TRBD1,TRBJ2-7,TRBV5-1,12,TGCGCCAGCAGCTTGGGGACAGGGGATCCGTACTTC,CASSLGTGDPYF
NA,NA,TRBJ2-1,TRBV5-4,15,TGTGCCAGCAGACTCGACCCCGGAGGGTACAATGAGCAGTTCTTC,CASRLDPGGYNEQFF
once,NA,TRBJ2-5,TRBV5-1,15,TGCGCCAGCAAACCCATTGCTCAATCACGGGAGACCCAGTACTTC,CASKPIAQSRETQYF
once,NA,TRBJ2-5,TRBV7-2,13,TGTGCCAGCAGCTCGGGCCGCCTAGGGACCCAGTACTTC,CASSSGRLGTQYF
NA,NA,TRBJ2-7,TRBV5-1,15,TGCGCCAGCAGTCCAGGGGACTCCACAGTGTACGAGCAGTACTTC,CASSPGDSTVYEQYF
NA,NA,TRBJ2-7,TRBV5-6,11,TGTGCCAGCAGCTGGAGCTACGAGCAGTACTTC,CASSWSYEQYF
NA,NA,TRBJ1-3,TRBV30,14,TGTGCCTGGAGTCGCACCGGGCAACGAGACACCATATATTTT,CAWSRTGQRDTIYF
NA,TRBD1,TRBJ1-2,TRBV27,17,TGTGCCAGCAGTTCCGATAGGACAGGGTTAAATCATGATGGCTACACCTTC,CASSSDRTGLNHDGYTF
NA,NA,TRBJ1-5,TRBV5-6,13,TGTGCCAGCAGCGCGGGGAATCCCGGGCCCCAGCATTTT,CASSAGNPGPQHF
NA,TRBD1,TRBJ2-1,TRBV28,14,TGTGCCATCCACCCCCCGGGACAGGGGGCTCAGCAGTTCTTC,CAIHPPGQGAQQFF
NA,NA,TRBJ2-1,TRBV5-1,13,TGCGCCAGCAGTCGAGGGGTAAACAATGAGCAGTTCTTC,CASSRGVNNEQFF
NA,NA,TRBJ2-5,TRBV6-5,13,TGTGCCAGCCGGGACCAGCCTTGGGGGACCCAGTACTTC,CASRDQPWGTQYF
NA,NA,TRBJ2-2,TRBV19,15,TGTGCCAGTAATCGGGACCAAACGAACACCGGGGAGCTGTTTTTT,CASNRDQTNTGELFF